The 23 T cell receptor beta chains presented below share a single source sample, sequenced in a study of blood T cell repertoires in COVID-19. Measured with immunoSEQ multiplex PCR; TCRdb has only the in-frame clones, and not every one. The sample holds approximately 290,000 clones; 70% to 90% are singletons and the top ten take roughly an eighth. The sample taken for sequencing was peripheral blood. The receptors derive from a woman aged 60-75 years with acute or convalescent COVID-19.

Comments on this clone: An end of the junction differs from the germline gene, which may be a read error. This CDR3 is also generated by other DNA sequences in the sample. This sequence joins TRBV3-1 (or the pseudogene TRBV3-2) and TRBJ2-7; TRBD1 might be the D (6 bases). The germline V gene has CDR1 LGHDT and CDR2 YNNKEL (reference sequence). CDR3 size: 16 residues. Written as DNA, the CDR3 is TGTGCCAGCAGCCACGTTAGGACAGTCGGGTTCCACGAGCAGTATTTC. This sequence encodes CASSHVRTVGFHEQYF.

There are a few counts of this clone. The chain has TRBV7-9 and TRBJ2-5; D unresolved. Trimming took off 3 bases at V and 1 base at J, with 9 bases between the two ends. CDR1 is SEHNR and CDR2 is FQNEAQ in the germline V gene (reference sequence). The CDR3 is 14 residues long. This CDR3 reads CASSFSGTQETQYF. CDR3 nucleotides: TGTGCCAGCAGCTTTTCGGGTACCCAAGAGACCCAGTACTTC.

The V call is TRBV3-1 (or the pseudogene TRBV3-2), the J call TRBJ1-1; the match to TRBD1 covers 7 bases. The V and J ends lost 6 bases and 1 base, in that order; junction bases with no gene match: 2. The germline V gene has CDR1 LGHDT and CDR2 YNNKEL (reference sequence). This CDR3 contains 13 residues. CDR3 bases: TGTGCCAGCAGGCGACAGGGGAACACTGAAGCTTTCTTT. Translated: CASRRQGNTEAFF.

This chain connects TRBV3-1 (or the pseudogene TRBV3-2) to TRBJ1-1; D is uncertain. Germline-derived CDR1 and CDR2 are LGHDT and YNNKEL (reference sequence). V gave up 1 base and J gave up 1 base, with 10 bases separating them. The CDR3 loop spans 15 amino acids. The CDR3 protein is CASSQVHGGNTEAFF. Here the CDR3 DNA reads TGTGCCAGCAGCCAAGTACACGGAGGGAACACTGAAGCTTTCTTT.

The chain recombines TRBV19 with TRBJ1-3, with D unclear. In germline, CDR1 is LNHDA, CDR2 SQIVND (reference sequence). This CDR3 has 12 residues. With 7 bases removed from V and 0 bases from J, the gap between germline ends came to 4 bases. CDR3 protein: CASISSGNTIYF. The CDR3 DNA follows: TGTGCCAGTATCAGCTCTGGAAACACCATATATTTT.

The V gene is TRBV11-2, the J gene TRBJ1-2, with 7 bases fitting TRBD1. The CDR3 spans 15 residues. Germline V lookup: CDR1 SGHAT, CDR2 FQNNGV. With 4 bases clipped from V and 5 bases from J, the junction kept 10 bases outside the gene matches. The CDR3 region is CASSSLGQGGYGYTF. The CDR3 DNA is TGTGCCAGCAGCTCCTTAGGGCAGGGGGGTTATGGCTACACCTTC.

The V call is TRBV10-3, the J call TRBJ2-7, with D perhaps matching TRBD1 (6 bases). Trimming removed 6 bases from V and 3 bases from J, with 12 bases in between. The CDR3 extends over 13 amino acids. CDR1 is ENHRY, CDR2 SYGVKD, per germline. The CDR3 loop reads CAIRDSQLYEQYF. The CDR3 nucleotides read TGTGCCATCAGGGACAGCCAACTCTACGAGCAGTACTTC.

The gene calls are TRBV30 and TRBJ1-5; D might be TRBD1 (6 bases). V lost 0 bases, J lost 7 bases, and 16 bases lay in between. CDR1 is GTSNPN, CDR2 SVGIG, per germline (reference sequence). CDR3 length: 15 residues. The CDR3 bases are TGTGCCTGGAGTGTCCCATCGCTGGGGGCCCAGCCCCAGCATTTT. Amino acids: CAWSVPSLGAQPQHF. Supplemented by reference TRBV30 and TRBJ1-5, the full variable domain reads SQTIHQWPATLVQPVGSPLSLECTVEGTSNPNLYWYRQAAGRGLQLLFYSVGIGQISSEVPQNLSASRPQDRQFILSSKKLLLSDSGFYLCAWSVPSLGAQPQHFGDGTRLSIL.

V is TRBV19 and J is TRBJ2-5, with TRBD1 matching 8 bases. CDR1 and CDR2 from the germline V gene are LNHDA and SQIVND (reference sequence). CDR3 length: 16 residues. J was trimmed by 5 bases and V by 5 bases; bases with no gene match: 13. The CDR3 loop is CASSSRRGQGRETQYF. As DNA, the CDR3 is TGTGCCAGTAGTTCTCGCCGTGGACAGGGAAGGGAGACCCAGTACTTC.

This sequence joins TRBV6-2 or TRBV6-3 and TRBJ2-5; 9 nucleotides match TRBD2. CDR1 is MNHEY, CDR2 SVGEGT, per germline. The trim removed 3 bases at V and 7 bases at J, leaving 9 bases unmatched. This CDR3 contains 15 residues. CDR3 in DNA: TGTGCCAGCAGTTATGCGCCTAGCGGGGTCGGGACCCAGTACTTC. It encodes CASSYAPSGVGTQYF.

The genes are TRBV19 and TRBJ1-5; D perhaps matches TRBD1 (5 bases). CDR1 and CDR2 from the germline V gene are LNHDA and SQIVND (reference sequence). The CDR3 has 13 residues. Trimming shortened V by 5 bases and J by 8 bases, and 13 bases separated the two germline ends. CDR3 region: CASSAQGLEPQHF. CDR3 bases: TGTGCCAGTAGTGCTCAGGGTCTTGAGCCCCAGCATTTT.

This clone was counted between two and nine times. The chain combines TRBV11-3 with TRBJ2-6; D might be TRBD2 (6 bases). This CDR3 is built from 15 residues. Germline V lookup: CDR1 SGHNT, CDR2 YENEEA. Trimming pared 5 bases from V and 0 bases from J, leaving 8 bases between. The CDR3 DNA is TGTGCCAGCAGCGGGGGACTCTCTGGGGCCAACGTCCTGACTTTC. It codes for CASSGGLSGANVLTF.

This sequence joins TRBV6-5 and TRBJ1-1, with a possible D match to TRBD1 (5 bases). Germline CDR1 MNHEY, CDR2 SVGAGI. Trimming cost V 4 bases and J 4 bases, with 10 bases left between them. The CDR3 covers 13 residues. The CDR3: CASSLRRGTEAFF. The CDR3 DNA is TGTGCCAGCAGTTTAAGGAGGGGCACTGAAGCTTTCTTT.

This chain joins TRBV6-5 and TRBJ2-3; 8 bases map to TRBD1. Germline lookup yields CDR1 MNHEY and CDR2 SVGAGI. The trim removed 6 bases at V and 6 bases at J, leaving 11 bases unmatched. The CDR3 contains 15 residues. The CDR3 DNA is TGTGCCAGCAGCTCCGGGACAGGAGCAGTGGATACGCAGTATTTT. Its protein is CASSSGTGAVDTQYF.

The V call is TRBV7-2, the J call TRBJ2-4; D may be TRBD2 (5 bases). The germline V gene encodes CDR1 SGHTA and CDR2 FQGNSA. Trimming shortened V by 5 bases and J by 7 bases, and 18 bases separated the two germline ends. The CDR3 is 15 amino acids. CDR3 region: CASSERYRGSNIQYF. In DNA, the CDR3 is TGTGCCAGCAGCGAAAGGTATAGAGGGAGTAACATTCAGTACTTC. Combining the CDR3 with reference TRBV7-2 and TRBJ2-4 gives the whole variable domain GAGVSQSPSNKVTEKGKDVELRCDPISGHTALYWYRQSLGQGLEFLIYFQGNSAPDKSGLPSDRFSAERTGGSVSTLTIQRTQQEDSAVYLCASSERYRGSNIQYFGAGTRLSVL.

This chain links TRBV5-1 with TRBJ1-3; no definite D call. Germline V CDR1 and CDR2: SGHRS, YFSETQ. The CDR3 contains 15 residues. V was clipped by 4 bases and J by 0 bases, with 11 bases between them. The CDR3 nucleotides are TGCGCCAGCAGCCTATCCGGTGCCTCTGGAAACACCATATATTTT. Translation: CASSLSGASGNTIYF.

This chain connects TRBV5-5 to TRBJ1-1, with 7 bases matching TRBD1. The CDR3 covers 15 residues. Per germline, CDR1 SGHKS and CDR2 YYEKEE (reference sequence). The V segment lost 0 bases and the J segment 4 bases; nucleotides outside the gene matches: 6. The CDR3 sequence: CASSLGRGLFTEAFF. The CDR3 coding sequence is TGTGCCAGCAGCTTGGGAAGGGGGCTATTCACTGAAGCTTTCTTT. Filled out from reference TRBV5-5 and TRBJ1-1, the complete variable domain reads DAGVTQSPTHLIKTRGQQVTLRCSPISGHKSVSWYQQVLGQGPQFIFQYYEKEERGRGNFPDRFSARQFPNYSSELNVNALLLGDSALYLCASSLGRGLFTEAFFGQGTRLTVV.

The chain is built from TRBV9 and TRBJ1-6; D is perhaps TRBD1 (6 bases). CDR1 is SGDLS, CDR2 YYNGEE, per germline. The ends were cut back, 3 bases at V and 10 bases at J, with 11 bases in the middle. This CDR3 comprises 13 residues. CDR3 nucleotides: TGTGCCAGCAGCGGAACAGGGCCCTCACCCCTCCACTTT. The encoded protein is CASSGTGPSPLHF. Complete variable domain (other parts from reference TRBV9 and TRBJ1-6): DSGVTQTPKHLITATGQRVTLRCSPRSGDLSVYWYQQSLDQGLQFLIQYYNGEERAKGNILERFSAQQFPDLHSELNLSSLELGDSALYFCASSGTGPSPLHFGNGTRLTVT.

The V gene is TRBV7-9, the J gene TRBJ1-3, with TRBD1 as a possible D gene (6 bases). The CDR3 contains 14 residues. Trimming removed 6 bases at V and 0 bases at J, with 9 bases between. Germline lookup yields CDR1 SEHNR and CDR2 FQNEAQ (reference sequence). For the CDR3, the DNA is TGTGCCAGCAGTTGGGACACCTCTGGAAACACCATATATTTT. Amino acids: CASSWDTSGNTIYF.

The V call is TRBV11-2, the J call TRBJ1-1, with D unresolved. The V gene lost 5 bases and the J gene lost 0 bases, with 16 bases spanning the gap. The germline CDR1 and CDR2 sequences are SGHAT and FQNNGV. The CDR3 consists of 16 residues. The CDR3 loop is CASSQAAGLMNTEAFF. Written as DNA, the CDR3 is TGTGCCAGCAGCCAGGCGGCCGGACTCATGAACACTGAAGCTTTCTTT.

This chain connects TRBV4-2 to TRBJ1-6; perhaps TRBD1 as D (6 bases). Trimming took 6 bases from V and 9 from J, leaving 15 bases between them. CDR3 length: 14 amino acids. Germline lookup yields CDR1 LGHNA and CDR2 YNFKEQ. In DNA form, the CDR3 reads TGTGCCAGCAGGCCCAGGGGACCGGGTTCACCCCTCCACTTT. It yields the protein CASRPRGPGSPLHF.

This chain uses TRBV9 with TRBJ2-3, with a possible D match to TRBD2 (7 bases). Germline CDR1 reads SGDLS; CDR2 reads YYNGEE. Trimming took off 0 bases at V and 2 bases at J, with 13 bases between the two ends. This CDR3 region has 16 residues. Here the CDR3 DNA reads TGTGCCAGCAGCGTAGATAGAGGGGGGGCCACAGATACGCAGTATTTT. Protein: CASSVDRGGATDTQYF.

The chain recombines TRBV27 with TRBJ1-2, with TRBD1 identical over 10 bases. V lost 6 bases and J lost 5; bases outside the gene matches: 3. This CDR3 is built from 13 residues. Germline loops: CDR1 MNHEY, CDR2 SMNVEV (reference sequence). CDR3 in DNA: TGTGCCAGCAGACCGGGACAGGGGTATGGCTACACCTTC. Amino acids: CASRPGQGYGYTF.